This T cell receptor beta chain was identified in a study of control samples from healthy donors and cancer patients. TCRdb keeps only in-frame clones here, not all; method: immunoSEQ multiplex PCR. The sample has 120,000 to 150,000 clones, around 94% seen once; the top ten hold over 10%. The specimen sequenced was blood. This TCR derives from a man aged 40-49 years in good health.

CDR3 bases: TGTGCCAGCAGTGAAAGAGGAGGGGGCGGTGAAAAACTGTTTTTT. Its translation is CASSERGGGGEKLFF. The genes are TRBV6-1 and TRBJ1-4, with 7 bases identical to TRBD1. CDR1 is MNHNS and CDR2 is SASEGT in the germline V gene. V trimming: 2 bases; J trimming: 7 bases; junction bases outside the gene matches: 7. This CDR3 contains 15 residues.